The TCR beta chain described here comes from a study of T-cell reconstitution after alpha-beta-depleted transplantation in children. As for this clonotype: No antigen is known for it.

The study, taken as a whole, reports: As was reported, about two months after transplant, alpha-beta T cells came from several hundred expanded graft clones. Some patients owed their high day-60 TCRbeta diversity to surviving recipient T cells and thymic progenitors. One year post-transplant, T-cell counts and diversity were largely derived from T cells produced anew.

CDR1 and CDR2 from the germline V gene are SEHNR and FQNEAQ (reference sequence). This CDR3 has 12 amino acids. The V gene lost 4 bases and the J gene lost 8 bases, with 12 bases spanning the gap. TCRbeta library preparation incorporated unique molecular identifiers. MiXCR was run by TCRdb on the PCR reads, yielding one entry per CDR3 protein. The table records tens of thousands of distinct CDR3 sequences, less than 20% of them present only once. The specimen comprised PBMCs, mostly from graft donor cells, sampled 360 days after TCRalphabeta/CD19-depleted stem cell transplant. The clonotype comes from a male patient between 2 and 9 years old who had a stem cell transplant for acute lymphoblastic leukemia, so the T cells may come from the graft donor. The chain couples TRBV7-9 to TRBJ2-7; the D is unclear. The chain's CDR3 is CASSSHELKQYF. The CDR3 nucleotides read TGTGCCAGCAGCTCCCACGAATTGAAGCAGTACTTC.